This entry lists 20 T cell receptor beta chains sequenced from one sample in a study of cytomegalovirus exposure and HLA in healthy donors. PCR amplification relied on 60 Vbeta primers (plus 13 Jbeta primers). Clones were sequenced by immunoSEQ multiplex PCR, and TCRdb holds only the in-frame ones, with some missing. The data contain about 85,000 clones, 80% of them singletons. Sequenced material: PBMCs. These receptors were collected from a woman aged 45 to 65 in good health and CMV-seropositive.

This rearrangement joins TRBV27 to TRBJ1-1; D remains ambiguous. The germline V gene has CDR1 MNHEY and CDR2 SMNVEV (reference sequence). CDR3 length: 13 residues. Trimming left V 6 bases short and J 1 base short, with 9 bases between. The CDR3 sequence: CASSLTQNTEAFF. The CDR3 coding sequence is TGTGCCAGCAGCTTAACACAGAACACTGAAGCTTTCTTT.

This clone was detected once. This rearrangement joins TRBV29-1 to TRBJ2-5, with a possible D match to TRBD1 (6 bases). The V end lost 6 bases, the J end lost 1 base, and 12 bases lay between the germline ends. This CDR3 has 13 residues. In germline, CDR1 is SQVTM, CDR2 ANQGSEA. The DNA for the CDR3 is TGCAGCGTAGGACAGAGTTTCCAAGAGACCCAGTACTTC. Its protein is CSVGQSFQETQYF.

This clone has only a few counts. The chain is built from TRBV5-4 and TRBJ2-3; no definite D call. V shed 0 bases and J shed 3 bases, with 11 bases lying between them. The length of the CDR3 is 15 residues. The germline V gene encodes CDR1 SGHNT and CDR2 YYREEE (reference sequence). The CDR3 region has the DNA TGTGCCAGCAGCTTGGACAGTGGCTGGACAGATACGCAGTATTTT. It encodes CASSLDSGWTDTQYF. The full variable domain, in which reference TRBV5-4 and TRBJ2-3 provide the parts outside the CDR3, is ETGVTQSPTHLIKTRGQQVTLRCSSQSGHNTVSWYQQALGQGPQFIFQYYREEENGRGNFPPRFSGLQFPNYSSELNVNALELDDSALYLCASSLDSGWTDTQYFGPGTRLTVL.

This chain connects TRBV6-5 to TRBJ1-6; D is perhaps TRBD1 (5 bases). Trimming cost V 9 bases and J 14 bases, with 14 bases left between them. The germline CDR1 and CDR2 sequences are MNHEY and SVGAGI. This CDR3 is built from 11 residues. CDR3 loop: CASRDRGTLHF. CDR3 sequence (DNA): TGTGCCAGTCGTGACCGGGGGACCCTCCACTTT.

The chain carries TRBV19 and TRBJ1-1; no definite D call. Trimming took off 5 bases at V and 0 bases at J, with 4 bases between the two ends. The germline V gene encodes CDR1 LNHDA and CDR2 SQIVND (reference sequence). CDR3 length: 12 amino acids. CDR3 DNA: TGTGCCAGTAGTTACATGAACACTGAAGCTTTCTTT. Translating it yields CASSYMNTEAFF.

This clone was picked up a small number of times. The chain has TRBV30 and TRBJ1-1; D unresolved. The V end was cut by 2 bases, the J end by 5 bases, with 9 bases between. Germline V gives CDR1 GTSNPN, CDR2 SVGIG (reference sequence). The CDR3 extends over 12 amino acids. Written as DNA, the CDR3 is TGTGCCTGGAGTCCCAGGATTACTGAAGCTTTCTTT. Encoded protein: CAWSPRITEAFF.

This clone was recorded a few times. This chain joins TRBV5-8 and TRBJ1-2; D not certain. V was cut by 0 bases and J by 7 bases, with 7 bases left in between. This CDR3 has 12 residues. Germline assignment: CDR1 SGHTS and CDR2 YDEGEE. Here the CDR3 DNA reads TGTGCCAGCAGCTTGGGGCAGATTGGCTACACCTTC. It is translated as CASSLGQIGYTF.

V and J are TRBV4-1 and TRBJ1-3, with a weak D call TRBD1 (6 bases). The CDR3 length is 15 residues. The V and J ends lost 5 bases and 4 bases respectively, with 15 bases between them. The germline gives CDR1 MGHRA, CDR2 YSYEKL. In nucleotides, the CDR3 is TGCGCCAGCAGCTATTTTGGGGGCCCCGGAAACACCATATATTTT. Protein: CASSYFGGPGNTIYF.

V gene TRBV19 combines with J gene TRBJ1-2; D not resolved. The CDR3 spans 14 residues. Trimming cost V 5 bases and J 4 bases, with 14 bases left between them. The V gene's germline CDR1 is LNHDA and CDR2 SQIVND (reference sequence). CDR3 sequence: CASSPGRSFYGYTF. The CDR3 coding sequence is TGTGCCAGTAGTCCCGGAAGGAGTTTCTATGGCTACACCTTC.

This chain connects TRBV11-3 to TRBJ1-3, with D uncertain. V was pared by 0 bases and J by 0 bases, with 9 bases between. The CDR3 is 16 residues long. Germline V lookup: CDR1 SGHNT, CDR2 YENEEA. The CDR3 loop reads CASSLDGRPSGNTIYF. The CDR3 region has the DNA TGTGCCAGCAGCTTAGATGGCAGGCCCTCTGGAAACACCATATATTTT.

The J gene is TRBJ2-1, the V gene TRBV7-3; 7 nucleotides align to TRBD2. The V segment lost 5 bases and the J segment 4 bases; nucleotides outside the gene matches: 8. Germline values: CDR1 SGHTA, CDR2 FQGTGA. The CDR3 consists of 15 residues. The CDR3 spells CASSLLSGAYNEQFF. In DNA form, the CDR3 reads TGTGCCAGCAGCCTACTGAGCGGGGCGTACAATGAGCAGTTCTTC.

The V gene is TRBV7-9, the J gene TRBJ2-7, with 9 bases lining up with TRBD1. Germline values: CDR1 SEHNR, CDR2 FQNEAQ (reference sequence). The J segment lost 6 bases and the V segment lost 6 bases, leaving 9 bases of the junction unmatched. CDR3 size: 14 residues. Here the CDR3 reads CASSPPGQGSEQYF. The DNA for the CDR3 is TGTGCCAGCAGTCCTCCGGGACAGGGTTCCGAGCAGTACTTC.

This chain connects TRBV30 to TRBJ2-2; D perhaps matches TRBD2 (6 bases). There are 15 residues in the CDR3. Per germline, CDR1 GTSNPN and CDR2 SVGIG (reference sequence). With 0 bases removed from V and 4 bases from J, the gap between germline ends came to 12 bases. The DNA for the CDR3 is TGTGCCTGGAGTGTAGCGGGCAGGGTCACCGGGGAGCTGTTTTTT. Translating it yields CAWSVAGRVTGELFF. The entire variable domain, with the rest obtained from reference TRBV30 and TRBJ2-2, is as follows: SQTIHQWPATLVQPVGSPLSLECTVEGTSNPNLYWYRQAAGRGLQLLFYSVGIGQISSEVPQNLSASRPQDRQFILSSKKLLLSDSGFYLCAWSVAGRVTGELFFGEGSRLTVL.

For the CDR3, the DNA is TGTGCCATCTCTCCTAGCGGGTCGCCAGATACGCAGTATTTT. It specifies CAISPSGSPDTQYF. The chain uses TRBV7-9 and TRBJ2-3; TRBD2 matches 8 bases. V was clipped by 10 bases and J by 4 bases; unmatched bases: 10. In germline, CDR1 is SEHNR, CDR2 FQNEAQ (reference sequence). The CDR3 contains 14 residues.

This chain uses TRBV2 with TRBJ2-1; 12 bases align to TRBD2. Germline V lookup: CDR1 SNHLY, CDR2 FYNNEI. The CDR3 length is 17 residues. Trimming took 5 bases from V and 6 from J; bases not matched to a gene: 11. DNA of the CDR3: TGTGCCAGCAGTCAAAGGAAGACTAGCGGGAGAGGCAATGAGCAGTTCTTC. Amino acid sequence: CASSQRKTSGRGNEQFF.

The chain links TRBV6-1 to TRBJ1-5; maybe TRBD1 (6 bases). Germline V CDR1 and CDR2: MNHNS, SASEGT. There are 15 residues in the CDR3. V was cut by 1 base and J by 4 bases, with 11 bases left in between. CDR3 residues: CASSEGQGMNQPQHF. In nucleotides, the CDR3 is TGTGCCAGCAGTGAAGGGCAGGGGATGAATCAGCCCCAGCATTTT.

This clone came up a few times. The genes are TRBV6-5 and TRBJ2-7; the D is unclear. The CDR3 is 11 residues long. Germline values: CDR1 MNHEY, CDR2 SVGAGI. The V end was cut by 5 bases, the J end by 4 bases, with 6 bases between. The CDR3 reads CASSAGYEQYF. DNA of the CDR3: TGTGCCAGCAGTGCCGGGTACGAGCAGTACTTC.

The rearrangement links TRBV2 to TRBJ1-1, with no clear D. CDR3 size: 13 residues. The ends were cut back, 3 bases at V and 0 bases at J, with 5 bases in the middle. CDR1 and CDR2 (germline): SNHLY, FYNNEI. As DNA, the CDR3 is TGTGCCAGCAGTGACAACTTGAACACTGAAGCTTTCTTT. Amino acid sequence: CASSDNLNTEAFF.

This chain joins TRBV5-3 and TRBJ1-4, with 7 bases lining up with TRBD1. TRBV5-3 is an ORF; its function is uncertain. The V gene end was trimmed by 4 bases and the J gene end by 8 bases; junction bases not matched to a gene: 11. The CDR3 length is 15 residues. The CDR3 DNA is TGTGCCAGAAGCCCTAGGGGGCGCGGTTGGGAAAAACTGTTTTTT. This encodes CARSPRGRGWEKLFF.

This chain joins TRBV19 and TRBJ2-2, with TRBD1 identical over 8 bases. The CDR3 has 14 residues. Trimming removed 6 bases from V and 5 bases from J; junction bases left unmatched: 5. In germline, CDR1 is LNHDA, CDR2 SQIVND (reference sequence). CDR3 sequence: CASRTGVGTGELFF. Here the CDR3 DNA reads TGTGCCAGTAGGACAGGGGTGGGAACCGGGGAGCTGTTTTTT.